This TCR beta chain originates from a study of T-cell reconstitution after alpha-beta-depleted transplantation in children. Study-wide findings and caveats: Expanded graft clones numbering several hundred reportedly gave rise to alpha-beta T cells about two months after transplant. After transplant, high TCRbeta diversity at day 60 in some patients arose from surviving recipient T cells and thymic progenitors. Once a year had passed after transplant, T-cell counts and diversity came mostly from newly produced T cells.

The V and J ends lost 8 bases and 0 bases respectively, with 8 bases between them. This CDR3 region has 12 residues. The germline V gene has CDR1 MNHNY and CDR2 SVGAGI (reference sequence). In its sample, this clonotype was seen many times. Antigen unknown. TCRbeta library preparation incorporated unique molecular identifiers. TCRdb recomputed calls from the PCR reads with MiXCR, one row per CDR3 protein. Altogether tens of thousands of distinct CDR3 sequences are present, 6.4% being singletons, with the ten largest covering roughly 27%. The input for sequencing was peripheral blood, taken 60 days after TCRalphabeta/CD19-depleted stem cell transplant. The TCR was taken from a child less than two years old who had a stem cell transplant for acute myeloid leukemia, so the T cells may come from the graft donor. The chain is built from TRBV6-6 and TRBJ2-7; the D is unclear. DNA for the CDR3: TGTGCCAGCCTTACGGACTCCTACGAGCAGTACTTC. Residues: CASLTDSYEQYF.